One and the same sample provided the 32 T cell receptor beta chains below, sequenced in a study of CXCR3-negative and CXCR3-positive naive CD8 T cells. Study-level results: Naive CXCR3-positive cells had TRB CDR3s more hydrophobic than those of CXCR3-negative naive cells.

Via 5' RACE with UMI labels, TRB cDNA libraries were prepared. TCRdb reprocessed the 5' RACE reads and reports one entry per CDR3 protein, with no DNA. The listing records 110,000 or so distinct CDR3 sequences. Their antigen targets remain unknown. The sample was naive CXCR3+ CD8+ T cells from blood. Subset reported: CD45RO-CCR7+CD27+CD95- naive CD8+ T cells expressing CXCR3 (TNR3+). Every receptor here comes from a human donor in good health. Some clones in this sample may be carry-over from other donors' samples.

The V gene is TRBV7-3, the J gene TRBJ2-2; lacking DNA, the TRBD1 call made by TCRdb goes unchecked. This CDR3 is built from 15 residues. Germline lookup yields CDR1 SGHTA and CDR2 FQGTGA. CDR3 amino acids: CASRNDMGVAGELFF.

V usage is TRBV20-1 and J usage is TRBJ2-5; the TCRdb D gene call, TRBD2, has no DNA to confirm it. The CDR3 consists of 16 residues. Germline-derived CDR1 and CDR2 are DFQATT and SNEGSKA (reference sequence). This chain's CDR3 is CSANHGSSGGVETQYF.

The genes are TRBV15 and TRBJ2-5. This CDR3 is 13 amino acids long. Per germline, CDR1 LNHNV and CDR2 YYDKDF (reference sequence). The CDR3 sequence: CATSGGYQETQYF.

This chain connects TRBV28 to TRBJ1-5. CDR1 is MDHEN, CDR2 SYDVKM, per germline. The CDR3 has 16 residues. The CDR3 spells CASSLLAFYSNQPQHF.

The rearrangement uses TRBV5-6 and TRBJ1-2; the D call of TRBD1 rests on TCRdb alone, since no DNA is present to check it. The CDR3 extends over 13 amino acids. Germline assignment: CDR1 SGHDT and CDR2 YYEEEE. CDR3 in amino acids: CASSLGQTEGYTF.

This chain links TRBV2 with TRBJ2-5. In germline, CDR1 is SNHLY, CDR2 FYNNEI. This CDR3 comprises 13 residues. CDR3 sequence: CASMGSLIEIQYF.

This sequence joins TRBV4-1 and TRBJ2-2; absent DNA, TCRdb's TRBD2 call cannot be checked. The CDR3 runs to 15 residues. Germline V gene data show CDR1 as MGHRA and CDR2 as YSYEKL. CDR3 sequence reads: CASSQAELVTGELFF.

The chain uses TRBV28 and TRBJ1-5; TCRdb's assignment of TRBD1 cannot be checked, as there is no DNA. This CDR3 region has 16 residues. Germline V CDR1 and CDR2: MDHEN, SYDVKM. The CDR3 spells CASSSIREGINQPQHF.

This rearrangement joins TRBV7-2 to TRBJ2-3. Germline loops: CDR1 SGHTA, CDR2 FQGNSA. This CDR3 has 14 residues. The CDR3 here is CASSLAPGRDTQYF.

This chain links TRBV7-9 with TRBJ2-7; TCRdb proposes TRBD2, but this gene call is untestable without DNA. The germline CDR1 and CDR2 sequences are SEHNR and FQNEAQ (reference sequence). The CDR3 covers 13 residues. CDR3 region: CASSLPGRYEQYF.

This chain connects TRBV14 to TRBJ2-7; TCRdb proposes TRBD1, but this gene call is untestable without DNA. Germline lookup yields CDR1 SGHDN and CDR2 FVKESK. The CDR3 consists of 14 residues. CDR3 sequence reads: CASSPSGGAYEQYF. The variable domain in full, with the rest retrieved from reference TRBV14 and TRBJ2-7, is EAGVTQFPSHSVIEKGQTVTLRCDPISGHDNLYWYRRVMGKEIKFLLHFVKESKQDESGMPNNRFLAERTGGTYSTLKVQPAELEDSGVYFCASSPSGGAYEQYFGPGTRLTVT.

CDR3 amino acids: CASSLLGLAGNTGELFF. The V gene is TRBV28, the J gene TRBJ2-2; TCRdb calls TRBD2, which cannot be checked without DNA. Germline CDR1 reads MDHEN; CDR2 reads SYDVKM. This CDR3 region has 17 residues.

This CDR3 is CASTYGGDSYNEQFF. The rearrangement links TRBV6-2 or TRBV6-3 to TRBJ2-1; TCRdb proposes TRBD1, but this gene call is untestable without DNA. The length of the CDR3 is 15 residues. Germline V CDR1 and CDR2: MNHEY, SVGEGT.

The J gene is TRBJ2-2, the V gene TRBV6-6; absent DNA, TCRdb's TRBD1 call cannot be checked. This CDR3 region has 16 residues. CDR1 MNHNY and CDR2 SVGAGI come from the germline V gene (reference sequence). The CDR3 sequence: CASRGPKGMDTGELFF.

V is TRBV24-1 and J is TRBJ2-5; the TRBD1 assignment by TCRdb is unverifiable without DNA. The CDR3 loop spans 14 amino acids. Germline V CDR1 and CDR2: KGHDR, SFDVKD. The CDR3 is CATSDWSQGETQYF.

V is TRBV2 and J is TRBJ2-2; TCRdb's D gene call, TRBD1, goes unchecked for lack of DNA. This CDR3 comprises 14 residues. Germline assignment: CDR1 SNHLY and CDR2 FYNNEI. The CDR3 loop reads CASSDTGDTGELFF.

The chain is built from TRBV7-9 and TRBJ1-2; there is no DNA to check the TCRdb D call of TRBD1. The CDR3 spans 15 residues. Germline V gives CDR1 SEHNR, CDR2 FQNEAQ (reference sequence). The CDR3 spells CASSYGQGRSYGYTF.

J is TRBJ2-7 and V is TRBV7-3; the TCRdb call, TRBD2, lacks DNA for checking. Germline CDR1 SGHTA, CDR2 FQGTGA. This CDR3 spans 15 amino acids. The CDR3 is CASSLNTGVSYEQYF.

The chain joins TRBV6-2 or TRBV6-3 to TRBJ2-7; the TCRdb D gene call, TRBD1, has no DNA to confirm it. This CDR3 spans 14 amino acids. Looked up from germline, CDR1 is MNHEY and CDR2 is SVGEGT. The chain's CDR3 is CASGRDRVFSEQYF.

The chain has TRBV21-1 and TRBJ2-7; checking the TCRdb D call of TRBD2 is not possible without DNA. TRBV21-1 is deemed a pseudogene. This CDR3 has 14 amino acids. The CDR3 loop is CASKPGLVIYEQYF.

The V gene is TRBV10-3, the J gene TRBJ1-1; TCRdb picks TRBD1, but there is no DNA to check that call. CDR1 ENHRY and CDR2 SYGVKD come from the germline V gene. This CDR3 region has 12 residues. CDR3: CAISEGGTEAFF.

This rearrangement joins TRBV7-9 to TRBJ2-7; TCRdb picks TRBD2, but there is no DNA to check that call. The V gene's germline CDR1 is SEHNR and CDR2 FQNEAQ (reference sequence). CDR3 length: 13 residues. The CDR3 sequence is CASTPGTSYERYF.

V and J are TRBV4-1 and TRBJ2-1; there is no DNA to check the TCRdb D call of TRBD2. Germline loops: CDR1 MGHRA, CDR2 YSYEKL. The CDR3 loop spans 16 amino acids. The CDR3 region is CASSQDGGLDYNEQFF.

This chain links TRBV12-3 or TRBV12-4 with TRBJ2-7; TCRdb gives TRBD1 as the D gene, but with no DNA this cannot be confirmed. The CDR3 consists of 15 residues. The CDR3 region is CASSARDRGDYEQYF.

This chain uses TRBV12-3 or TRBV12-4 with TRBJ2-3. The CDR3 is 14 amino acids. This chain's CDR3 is CATSLGSFTDTQYF.

This chain's CDR3 is CASSPFSEQYF. The gene calls are TRBV5-8 and TRBJ2-7. CDR3 size: 11 residues. Germline V gene sequence: CDR1 SGHTS, CDR2 YDEGEE.

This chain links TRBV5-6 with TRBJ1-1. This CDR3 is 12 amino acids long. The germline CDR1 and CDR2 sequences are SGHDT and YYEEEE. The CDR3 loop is CASSLSPAEAFF.

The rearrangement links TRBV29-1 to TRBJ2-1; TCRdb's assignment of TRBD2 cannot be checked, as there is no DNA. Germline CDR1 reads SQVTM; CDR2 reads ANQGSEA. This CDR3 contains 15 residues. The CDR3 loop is CSVDEGLAGFNEQFF.

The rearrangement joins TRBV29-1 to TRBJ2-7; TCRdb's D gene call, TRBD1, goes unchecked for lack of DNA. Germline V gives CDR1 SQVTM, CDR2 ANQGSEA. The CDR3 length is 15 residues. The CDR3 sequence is CSVEEIGRGLYEQYF.

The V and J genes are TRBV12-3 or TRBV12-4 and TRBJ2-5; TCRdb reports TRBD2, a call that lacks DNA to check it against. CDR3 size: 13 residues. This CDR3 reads CASSPRGGETHYF.

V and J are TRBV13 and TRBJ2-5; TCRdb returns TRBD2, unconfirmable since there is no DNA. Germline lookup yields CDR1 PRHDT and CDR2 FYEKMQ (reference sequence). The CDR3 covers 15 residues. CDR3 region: CASSLMTSYEETQYF.

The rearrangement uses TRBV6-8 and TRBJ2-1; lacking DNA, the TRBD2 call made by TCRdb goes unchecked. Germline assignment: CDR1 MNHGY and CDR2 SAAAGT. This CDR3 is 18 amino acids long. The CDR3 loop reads CASSYRWRGSSSYNEQFF.